The present entry profiles one T cell receptor (beta chain) with its context. Its antigen is unidentified. This specimen comes from a study of monozygotic twins with inflammatory bowel disease. Broader study findings: TCRbeta inverse Simpson diversity was decreased in IBD patients versus healthy co-twins. Especially with disease activity, IBD patients shared fewer clonotypes with others than healthy twins did.

CDR3 size: 14 residues. Each sample had eight separate cDNA synthesis reactions. With around 15 and 9 cycles respectively, two nested PCRs were carried out on TCRalpha and TCRbeta cDNA. From the 5' RACE reads, TCRdb lists one entry per CDR3 protein and no DNA. The sample totals tens of thousands of distinct CDR3 sequences. The sequencing sample was made of blood. This TCR was sampled from a human donor with ulcerative colitis or Crohn's disease, or a healthy co-twin of an affected twin (not recorded which). The chain links TRBV12-3 or TRBV12-4 to TRBJ1-5; the D gene TCRdb calls, TRBD1, cannot be checked with no DNA. CDR3 amino acids: CASSFGAGMEPQHF.